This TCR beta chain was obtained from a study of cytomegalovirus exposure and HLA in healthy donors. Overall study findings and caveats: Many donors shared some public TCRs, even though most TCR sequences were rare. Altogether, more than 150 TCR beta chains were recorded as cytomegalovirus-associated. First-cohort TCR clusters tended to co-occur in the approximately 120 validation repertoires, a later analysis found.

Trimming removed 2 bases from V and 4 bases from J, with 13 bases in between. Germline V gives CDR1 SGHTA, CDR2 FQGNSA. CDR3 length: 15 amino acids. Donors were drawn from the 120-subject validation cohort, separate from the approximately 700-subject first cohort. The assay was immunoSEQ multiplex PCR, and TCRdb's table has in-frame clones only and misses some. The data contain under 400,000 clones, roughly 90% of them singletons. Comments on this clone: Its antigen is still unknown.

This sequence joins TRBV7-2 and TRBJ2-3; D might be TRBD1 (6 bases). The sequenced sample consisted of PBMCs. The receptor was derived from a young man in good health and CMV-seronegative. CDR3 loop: CASSLNSAGADTQYF. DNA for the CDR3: TGTGCCAGCAGCTTAAACTCGGCAGGGGCAGATACGCAGTATTTT. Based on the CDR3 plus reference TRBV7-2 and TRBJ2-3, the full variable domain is GAGVSQSPSNKVTEKGKDVELRCDPISGHTALYWYRQSLGQGLEFLIYFQGNSAPDKSGLPSDRFSAERTGGSVSTLTIQRTQQEDSAVYLCASSLNSAGADTQYFGPGTRLTVL.